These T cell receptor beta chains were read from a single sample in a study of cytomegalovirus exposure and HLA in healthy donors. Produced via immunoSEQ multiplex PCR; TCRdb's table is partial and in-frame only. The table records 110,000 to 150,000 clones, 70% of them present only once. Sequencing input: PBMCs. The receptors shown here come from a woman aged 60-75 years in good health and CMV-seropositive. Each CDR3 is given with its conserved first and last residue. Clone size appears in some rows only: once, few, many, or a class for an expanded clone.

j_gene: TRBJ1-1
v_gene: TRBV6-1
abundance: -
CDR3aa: CASSGSGGVVNTEAFF

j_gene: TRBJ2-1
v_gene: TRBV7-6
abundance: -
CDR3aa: CASTLRVAGRDEQFF

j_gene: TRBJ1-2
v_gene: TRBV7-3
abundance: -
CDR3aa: CASSLGGGSSYGYTF

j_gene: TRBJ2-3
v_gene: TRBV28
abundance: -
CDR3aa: CASSVAGGTDTQYF

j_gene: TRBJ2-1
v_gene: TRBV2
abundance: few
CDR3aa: CASTQGQSYNEQFF

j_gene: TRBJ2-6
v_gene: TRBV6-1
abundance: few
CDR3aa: CASSQRAGANVLTF

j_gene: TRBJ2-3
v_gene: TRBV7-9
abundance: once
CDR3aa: CASSFRLGQSTDTQYF

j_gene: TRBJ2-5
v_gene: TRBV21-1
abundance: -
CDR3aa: CASSVAGTAQETQYF

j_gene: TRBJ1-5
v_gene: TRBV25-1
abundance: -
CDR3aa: CASSESGGQPQHF

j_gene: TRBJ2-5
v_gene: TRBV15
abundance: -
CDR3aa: CATSFPGQEETQYF

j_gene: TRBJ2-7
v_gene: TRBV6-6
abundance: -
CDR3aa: CASSYGTSGSMDEQYF

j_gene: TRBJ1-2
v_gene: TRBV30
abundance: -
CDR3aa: CAWSVWQGASDGYTF

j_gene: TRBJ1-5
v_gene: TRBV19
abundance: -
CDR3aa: CASSITGGNQPQHF

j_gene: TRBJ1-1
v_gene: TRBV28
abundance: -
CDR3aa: CASGWSTEAFF

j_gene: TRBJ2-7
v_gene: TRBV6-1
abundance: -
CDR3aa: CASSEVQVAGIYEQYF

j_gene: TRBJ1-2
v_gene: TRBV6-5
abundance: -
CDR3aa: CASSSGWRGGGYTF

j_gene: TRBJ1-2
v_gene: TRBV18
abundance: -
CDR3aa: CASSPTGVNSHGHTF

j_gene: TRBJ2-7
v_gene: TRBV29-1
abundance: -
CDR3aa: CSAGRVYEQYF

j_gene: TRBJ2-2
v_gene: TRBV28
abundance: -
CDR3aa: CASRAGTVAGELFF

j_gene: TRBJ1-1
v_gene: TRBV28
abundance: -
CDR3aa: CASSLGLFEAFF

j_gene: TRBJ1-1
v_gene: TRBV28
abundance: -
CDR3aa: CASSDGQTNTEAFF

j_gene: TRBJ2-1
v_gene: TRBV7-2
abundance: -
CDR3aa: CASSLAWTSGSYNEQFF

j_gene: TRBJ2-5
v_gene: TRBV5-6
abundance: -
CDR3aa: CASSPRTGAKETQYF

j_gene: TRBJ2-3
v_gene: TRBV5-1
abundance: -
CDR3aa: CASSLGLAGVVADTQYF

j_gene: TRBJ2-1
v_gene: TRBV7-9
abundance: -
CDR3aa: CASSLEGLAGAGEQFF

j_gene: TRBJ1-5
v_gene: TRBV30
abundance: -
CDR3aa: CAWSTGQADQPQHF

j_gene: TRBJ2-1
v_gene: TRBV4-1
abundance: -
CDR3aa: CASSQDGSGGGEQFF

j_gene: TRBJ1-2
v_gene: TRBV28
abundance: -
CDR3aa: CASSLDGTAVANTF

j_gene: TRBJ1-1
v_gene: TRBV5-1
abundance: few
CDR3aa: CASRPGRGDTEAFF

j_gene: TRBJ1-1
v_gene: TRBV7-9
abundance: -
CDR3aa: CASSPQRLWNTEAFF

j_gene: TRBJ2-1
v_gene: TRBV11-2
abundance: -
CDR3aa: CASSLDGATGNEQFF

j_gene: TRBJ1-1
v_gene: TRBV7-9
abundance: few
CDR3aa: CASSGQLRNTEAFF

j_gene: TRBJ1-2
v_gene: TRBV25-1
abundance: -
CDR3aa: CASSGSSGRDWSYGYTF

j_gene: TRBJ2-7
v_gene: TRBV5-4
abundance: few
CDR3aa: CASSSGTGTSEQYF

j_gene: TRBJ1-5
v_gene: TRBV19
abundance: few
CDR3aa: CASSIDRYQPQHF

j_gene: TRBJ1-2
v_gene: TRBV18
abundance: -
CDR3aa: CASSPIIGVGYGYTF

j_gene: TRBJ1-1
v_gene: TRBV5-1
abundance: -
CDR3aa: CASSLASFAMNTEAFF

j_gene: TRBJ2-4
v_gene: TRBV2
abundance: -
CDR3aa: CASLSTLGNIQYF

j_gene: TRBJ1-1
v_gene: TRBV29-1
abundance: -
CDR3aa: CSASLTGGATEAFF